A selection of T cell receptor beta chains follows, all from one sample in a study of blood T cell repertoires in COVID-19. Sequenced by immunoSEQ multiplex PCR; TCRdb stores in-frame clones only, minus some. Of a few hundred thousand clones in the sample, approximately 81% were seen once. The sample was PBMCs or T cells enriched from blood (not recorded which). The receptors derive from a woman aged 45-65 years who had recovered from COVID-19. Both conserved end residues are part of each CDR3. Each record gives: V gene, D gene, J gene, clone size, CDR3 DNA, CDR3 protein. D genes are given only for firm matches. Expanded clones are given a class, and other clones once, few, many or no size at all.

v_call: TRBV6-2/TRBV6-3; d_call: NA; j_call: TRBJ2-7; clone_size: NA; cdr3_nt: TGTGCCAGCAGTTCAATTATAGCGTCCCAGTACGAGCAGTACTTC; cdr3_aa: CASSSIIASQYEQYF
v_call: TRBV29-1; d_call: NA; j_call: TRBJ1-2; clone_size: NA; cdr3_nt: TGCAGCGTTTCGGGGGGAGGCTACACCTTC; cdr3_aa: CSVSGGGYTF
v_call: TRBV19; d_call: NA; j_call: TRBJ1-1; clone_size: NA; cdr3_nt: TGTGCCAGTAGTTCGCAGGGGTGGAGCACTGAAGCTTTCTTT; cdr3_aa: CASSSQGWSTEAFF
v_call: TRBV19; d_call: NA; j_call: TRBJ2-2; clone_size: NA; cdr3_nt: TGTGCCAGTAGATGGGGGGAAAACACCGGGGAGCTGTTTTTT; cdr3_aa: CASRWGENTGELFF
v_call: TRBV3-1/TRBV3-2; d_call: NA; j_call: TRBJ2-3; clone_size: once; cdr3_nt: TGTGCCAGCAGCTTAAGAGGGCCAGATACGCAGTATTTT; cdr3_aa: CASSLRGPDTQYF
v_call: TRBV5-1; d_call: NA; j_call: TRBJ2-7; clone_size: NA; cdr3_nt: TGCGCCAGCAGCTTGGAATCAGGTATCTCCTACGAGCAGTACTTC; cdr3_aa: CASSLESGISYEQYF
v_call: TRBV19; d_call: TRBD1; j_call: TRBJ1-5; clone_size: NA; cdr3_nt: TGTGCCAGTAGTACCGCGACAGGGAACAATCAGCCCCAGCATTTT; cdr3_aa: CASSTATGNNQPQHF
v_call: TRBV28; d_call: TRBD1; j_call: TRBJ1-4; clone_size: NA; cdr3_nt: TGTGCCAGCAGTGAAGACAGGGATTTCGAAAAACTGTTTTTT; cdr3_aa: CASSEDRDFEKLFF
v_call: TRBV18; d_call: NA; j_call: TRBJ2-7; clone_size: NA; cdr3_nt: TGTGCCAGCTCGACGGCAGGGATGGGCTACGAGCAGTACTTC; cdr3_aa: CASSTAGMGYEQYF
v_call: TRBV9; d_call: NA; j_call: TRBJ1-2; clone_size: NA; cdr3_nt: TGTGCCAGCAGGCGAGGATTCTCAGCCTCTGGCTACACCTTC; cdr3_aa: CASRRGFSASGYTF
v_call: TRBV27; d_call: NA; j_call: TRBJ2-7; clone_size: NA; cdr3_nt: TGTGCCAGCAGCCGGTACATAGGCGGTCTAGGCGAGCAGTACTTC; cdr3_aa: CASSRYIGGLGEQYF
v_call: TRBV3-1/TRBV3-2; d_call: TRBD1; j_call: TRBJ2-2; clone_size: NA; cdr3_nt: TGTGCCAGCAGTCGCGGGACAGGGGCCGGGGAGCTGTTTTTT; cdr3_aa: CASSRGTGAGELFF
v_call: TRBV30; d_call: TRBD2; j_call: TRBJ2-7; clone_size: NA; cdr3_nt: TGTGCCTGGAGTGTGAGTAGCGGGTCTCGCGAGCAGTACTTC; cdr3_aa: CAWSVSSGSREQYF
v_call: TRBV11-2; d_call: TRBD1; j_call: TRBJ2-6; clone_size: once; cdr3_nt: TGTGCCAGCAGCGTGGACAGGGTGACCGGGGCCAACGTCCTGACTTTC; cdr3_aa: CASSVDRVTGANVLTF
v_call: TRBV4-1; d_call: TRBD1; j_call: TRBJ2-7; clone_size: NA; cdr3_nt: TGCGCCAGCAGCCGCCCCGGGACAGGGGGCGTCTCCTACGAGCAGTACTTC; cdr3_aa: CASSRPGTGGVSYEQYF
v_call: TRBV30; d_call: TRBD1; j_call: TRBJ2-2; clone_size: once; cdr3_nt: TGTGCCTGGAGTCGGACAGGGACGGACACCGGGGAGCTGTTTTTT; cdr3_aa: CAWSRTGTDTGELFF
v_call: TRBV2; d_call: NA; j_call: TRBJ2-1; clone_size: NA; cdr3_nt: TGTGCCAGCAGTGAATTAGCGAGCTACAATGAGCAGTTCTTC; cdr3_aa: CASSELASYNEQFF
v_call: TRBV9; d_call: TRBD2; j_call: TRBJ2-1; clone_size: NA; cdr3_nt: TGTGCCAGCAGCGCCCCGGTTGCGGGAGCCTACAATGAGCAGTTCTTC; cdr3_aa: CASSAPVAGAYNEQFF
v_call: TRBV18; d_call: TRBD1; j_call: TRBJ1-2; clone_size: NA; cdr3_nt: TGTGCCAGCTCACCCGGGACAGGGGGAACTAACTATGGCTACACCTTC; cdr3_aa: CASSPGTGGTNYGYTF
v_call: TRBV5-5; d_call: NA; j_call: TRBJ1-5; clone_size: NA; cdr3_nt: TGTGCCAGCAGCTTGTCGGGTGGGAGCAATCAGCCCCAGCATTTT; cdr3_aa: CASSLSGGSNQPQHF
v_call: TRBV4-3; d_call: NA; j_call: TRBJ1-4; clone_size: NA; cdr3_nt: TGCGCCAGCAGCCAAGGGAGTTTATCACAGGGTAATGAAAAACTGTTTTTT; cdr3_aa: CASSQGSLSQGNEKLFF
v_call: TRBV2; d_call: TRBD2; j_call: TRBJ2-1; clone_size: NA; cdr3_nt: TGTGCCAGCATCGGACTAGCGGGAGGGGGTGAGCAGTTCTTC; cdr3_aa: CASIGLAGGGEQFF
v_call: TRBV28; d_call: NA; j_call: TRBJ2-7; clone_size: NA; cdr3_nt: TGTGCCAGCAGGCTACAGGGTGAGGTCTACGAGCAGTACTTC; cdr3_aa: CASRLQGEVYEQYF
v_call: TRBV6-2/TRBV6-3; d_call: NA; j_call: TRBJ2-3; clone_size: NA; cdr3_nt: TGTGCCAGCATCCCCAAGTCGAGACTTACGCAGTATTTT; cdr3_aa: CASIPKSRLTQYF
v_call: TRBV7-2; d_call: TRBD2; j_call: TRBJ2-7; clone_size: NA; cdr3_nt: TGTGCCAGCAGCTTAATAGCGGGAGTTAGCTACGAGCAGTACTTC; cdr3_aa: CASSLIAGVSYEQYF
v_call: TRBV20-1; d_call: NA; j_call: TRBJ1-6; clone_size: NA; cdr3_nt: TGCAGTGCTAGTCGGGTATGGCCGAATTCACCCCTCCACTTT; cdr3_aa: CSASRVWPNSPLHF
v_call: TRBV7-9; d_call: TRBD2; j_call: TRBJ2-3; clone_size: once; cdr3_nt: TGTGCCAGCAGCTCTGGACTAGCGGGAGGAGCAGATACGCAGTATTTT; cdr3_aa: CASSSGLAGGADTQYF
v_call: TRBV6-1; d_call: TRBD1; j_call: TRBJ1-2; clone_size: few; cdr3_nt: TGTGCCAGCAGTGAAACACAGGGGAGCTATGGCTACACCTTC; cdr3_aa: CASSETQGSYGYTF
v_call: TRBV5-1; d_call: TRBD2; j_call: TRBJ2-7; clone_size: NA; cdr3_nt: TGCGCCAGCAGCCGCATAGCGGGAGGGCCGGTCGAGCAGTACTTC; cdr3_aa: CASSRIAGGPVEQYF
v_call: TRBV19; d_call: NA; j_call: TRBJ2-7; clone_size: NA; cdr3_nt: TGTGCCAGTAGTCTAGCACCACAGGGCTCCTACGAGCAGTACTTC; cdr3_aa: CASSLAPQGSYEQYF
v_call: TRBV30; d_call: NA; j_call: TRBJ2-7; clone_size: NA; cdr3_nt: TGTGCCTGGAGTAAAGGAGCGGCCGAGCAGTACTTC; cdr3_aa: CAWSKGAAEQYF
v_call: TRBV13; d_call: TRBD1; j_call: TRBJ2-1; clone_size: NA; cdr3_nt: TGTGCCAGCAGTCGCAGACAGGGTGGGGACTACAATGAGCAGTTCTTC; cdr3_aa: CASSRRQGGDYNEQFF
v_call: TRBV11-2; d_call: NA; j_call: TRBJ2-2; clone_size: NA; cdr3_nt: TGTGCCAGCAGCTTGCAGACCGGGGAGCTGTTTTTT; cdr3_aa: CASSLQTGELFF
v_call: TRBV6-5; d_call: TRBD1; j_call: TRBJ1-2; clone_size: NA; cdr3_nt: TGTGCCACCGGGACAGGGGAACATGGCTACACCTTC; cdr3_aa: CATGTGEHGYTF
v_call: TRBV19; d_call: NA; j_call: TRBJ1-1; clone_size: NA; cdr3_nt: TGTGCCAGTAGTATAGTAATGAACACTGAAGCTTTCTTT; cdr3_aa: CASSIVMNTEAFF
v_call: TRBV4-1; d_call: TRBD1; j_call: TRBJ1-1; clone_size: NA; cdr3_nt: TGCGCCAGCAGCCTGGAGGGACAGGGGGGCACTGAAGCTTTCTTT; cdr3_aa: CASSLEGQGGTEAFF
v_call: TRBV19; d_call: TRBD1; j_call: TRBJ1-5; clone_size: NA; cdr3_nt: TGTGCCAGTGGCCGCGGGAGGACAGGTAGCAATCAGCCCCAGCATTTT; cdr3_aa: CASGRGRTGSNQPQHF
v_call: TRBV19; d_call: NA; j_call: TRBJ2-1; clone_size: NA; cdr3_nt: TGTGCCAGTAGTTTACTCCCCGCGGACTACAATGAGCAGTTCTTC; cdr3_aa: CASSLLPADYNEQFF
v_call: TRBV2; d_call: NA; j_call: TRBJ1-3; clone_size: NA; cdr3_nt: TGTGCCAGCAGTGTGGGGGGATCTGGAAACACCATATATTTT; cdr3_aa: CASSVGGSGNTIYF
v_call: TRBV6-5; d_call: TRBD1; j_call: TRBJ2-6; clone_size: NA; cdr3_nt: TGTGCCAGCAGTTACCCAGGGGGCTCTGGGGCCAACGTCCTGACTTTC; cdr3_aa: CASSYPGGSGANVLTF
v_call: TRBV7-2; d_call: NA; j_call: TRBJ1-2; clone_size: once; cdr3_nt: TGTGCCAGCAGCAAAGGGAGGGGGGAAGTAGTTAGTGGCTACACCTTC; cdr3_aa: CASSKGRGEVVSGYTF
v_call: TRBV5-1; d_call: TRBD2; j_call: TRBJ2-3; clone_size: NA; cdr3_nt: TGCGCCAGCAGCCCCGATGCTAGCGGATTCACAGATACGCAGTATTTT; cdr3_aa: CASSPDASGFTDTQYF
v_call: TRBV3-1/TRBV3-2; d_call: TRBD1; j_call: TRBJ1-6; clone_size: NA; cdr3_nt: TGTGCCAGCAGCCAAGAACAGGGGGATAATTCACCCCTCCACTTT; cdr3_aa: CASSQEQGDNSPLHF
v_call: TRBV5-1; d_call: NA; j_call: TRBJ1-2; clone_size: few; cdr3_nt: TGCGCCAGCAGCTTACTCCCCGGGGAGGGGGGCTACACCTTC; cdr3_aa: CASSLLPGEGGYTF
v_call: TRBV3-1/TRBV3-2; d_call: NA; j_call: TRBJ1-6; clone_size: NA; cdr3_nt: TGTGCCAGCAGCCTGACAGGTCAAAATTCACCCCTCCACTTT; cdr3_aa: CASSLTGQNSPLHF
v_call: TRBV7-6; d_call: TRBD1; j_call: TRBJ1-6; clone_size: once; cdr3_nt: TGTGCCAGCAGCCTAGGGACAGGGCCTAATTCACCCCTCCACTTT; cdr3_aa: CASSLGTGPNSPLHF
v_call: TRBV5-1; d_call: TRBD2; j_call: TRBJ2-2; clone_size: NA; cdr3_nt: TGCGCCAGCAGCACCTTAGCGGGGGCCTACGGGGAGCTGTTTTTT; cdr3_aa: CASSTLAGAYGELFF